This TCR beta chain was profiled in a study of cytomegalovirus exposure and HLA in healthy donors. There are 17 residues in the CDR3. CDR1 is SGHAT and CDR2 is FQNNGV in the germline V gene. The trim removed 7 bases at V and 6 bases at J, leaving 17 bases unmatched. The donors comprised healthy bone marrow donors. PCR involved 60 Vbeta and 13 Jbeta primers. Sequencing used immunoSEQ multiplex PCR; TCRdb keeps in-frame clones, though not all of them. The table includes about 150,000 clones, roughly 79% detected once. This clonotype was sampled from a man between 18 and 29 years old in good health and CMV-seronegative. Sequenced: PBMCs. The chain joins TRBV11-2 to TRBJ2-2; 7 bases agree with TRBD2. CDR3 residues: CASIGIGLDPGPGELFF. CDR3 DNA: TGTGCCAGCATCGGTATCGGACTAGACCCCGGTCCCGGGGAGCTGTTTTTT.